This TCR beta chain was captured by sequencing in a study of response to subunit inactivated influenza vaccine. Deletions cut 9 bases from V and 6 bases from J, with 15 bases between. CDR3 length equals 13 residues. Many counts were recorded for this clonotype. One entry per CDR3 protein, called by TCRdb with MiXCR from the RT-PCR reads. In the table there are hundreds of thousands of distinct CDR3 sequences, 13% to 15% of which are singletons. The sequences come from PBMCs from blood, collected 14 days before vaccination. The TCR was taken from a man aged 50-60 years who received an inactivated influenza vaccine. V and J are TRBV12-3 or TRBV12-4 and TRBJ2-1; a weak D match, TRBD2 (5 bases). The DNA for the CDR3 is TGTGCCAGTGAACTGACCGGAGGCAATGAGCAGTTCTTC. This encodes CASELTGGNEQFF.